The T cell receptor (beta chain) described here comes from a study of identifying expanded T cells in peripheral blood. Broader study findings: Over two and four weeks, about 16.4 and 19 clones changed, versus more than 1 between replicates.

The CDR3 sequence is 15 residues long. Germline V gene data show CDR1 as SGHRS and CDR2 as YFSETQ. V dropped 0 bases and J dropped 10; count of bases not matched to a gene: 5. No infections or other immune events were documented during collection. This table comes from immunoSEQ multiplex PCR, and its TCRdb copy is limited to in-frame clones, with some not included. This table holds some 120,000 clones, more than 75% found once. Turning to this clone: Its antigen is as yet unknown.

This chain uses TRBV5-1 with TRBJ1-6; 9 bases line up with TRBD1. The sequenced material came from blood. The clonotype comes from a person aged 18-69 years in good health. CDR3 region: CASSLDRGLRSPLHF. Written as DNA, the CDR3 is TGCGCCAGCAGCTTGGACAGGGGGCTACGATCACCCCTCCACTTT.